This passage covers 23 T cell receptor beta chains from one sample sequenced in a study of T cells in lung cancer brain metastases. Clones were sequenced by immunoSEQ multiplex PCR, and TCRdb holds only the in-frame ones, with some missing. Of thousands of clones listed, approximately 90% were seen once; the top ten hold 10% to 13%. The sample was tumor tissue from the primary lung tumor. The origin of the receptors is a man between 60 and 75 years old with non-small cell lung cancer.

The rearrangement links TRBV29-1 to TRBJ2-7; D might be TRBD1 or TRBD2, each matching 6 bases. CDR3 size: 13 residues. CDR1 and CDR2 from the germline V gene are SQVTM and ANQGSEA. Trimming shortened V by 7 bases and J by 0 bases, and 13 bases separated the two germline ends. CDR3 loop: CSAVRGGSYEQYF. In DNA, the CDR3 is TGCAGCGCTGTCAGGGGAGGCTCCTACGAGCAGTACTTC.

The chain recombines TRBV6-5 with TRBJ1-1, with D unclear. This CDR3 has 13 residues. Germline V gives CDR1 MNHEY, CDR2 SVGAGI. V lost 3 bases and J 1 base, leaving 6 bases between the germline ends. The CDR3 nucleotides read TGTGCCAGCAGTTATACAAAGAACACTGAAGCTTTCTTT. Residues: CASSYTKNTEAFF.

V is TRBV29-1 and J is TRBJ1-5; D perhaps matches TRBD1 (5 bases). CDR3 length: 13 amino acids. Per the germline V gene, CDR1 is SQVTM and CDR2 is ANQGSEA. V was pared by 1 base and J by 6 bases, with 10 bases between. The CDR3 loop is CSVEGDAGQPQHF. DNA of the CDR3: TGCAGCGTTGAAGGGGACGCAGGTCAGCCCCAGCATTTT. Using reference TRBV29-1 and TRBJ1-5 for the parts outside the CDR3, the full variable domain is SAVISQKPSRDICQRGTSLTIQCQVDSQVTMMFWYRQQPGQSLTLIATANQGSEATYESGFVIDKFPISRPNLTFSTLTVSNMSPEDSSIYLCSVEGDAGQPQHFGDGTRLSIL.

The chain employs TRBV5-1 and TRBJ2-1; perhaps TRBD1 as D (5 bases). The germline V and J ends were trimmed by 7 bases and 0 bases, with 14 bases remaining between them. CDR1 and CDR2 from the germline V gene are SGHRS and YFSETQ. This CDR3 contains 15 residues. The DNA for the CDR3 is TGCGCCAGCCGCCAACAGGATAGCTCCTACAATGAGCAGTTCTTC. It translates to CASRQQDSSYNEQFF.

The chain combines TRBV19 with TRBJ1-1, with D possibly TRBD1 on 5 matching bases. This CDR3 comprises 14 residues. Germline assignment: CDR1 LNHDA and CDR2 SQIVND (reference sequence). V lost 5 bases and J 0 bases, leaving 10 bases between the germline ends. This CDR3 is CASSQTAMNTEAFF. CDR3 in DNA: TGTGCCAGTAGTCAGACAGCAATGAACACTGAAGCTTTCTTT.

The rearrangement joins TRBV14 to TRBJ1-1, with D maybe TRBD1 (6 bases). This CDR3 region has 13 residues. Trimming pared 6 bases from V and 1 base from J, leaving 9 bases between. Germline assignment: CDR1 SGHDN and CDR2 FVKESK. As DNA, the CDR3 is TGTGCCAGCAGAGGACAGCCGAACACTGAAGCTTTCTTT. Encoded protein: CASRGQPNTEAFF.

The CDR3 reads CASSSTANQPQHF. DNA for the CDR3: TGTGCCAGCAGTTCCACGGCGAATCAGCCCCAGCATTTT. The rearrangement uses TRBV6-5 and TRBJ1-5; D remains ambiguous. Looked up from germline, CDR1 is MNHEY and CDR2 is SVGAGI. V shed 4 bases and J shed 4 bases, with 8 bases lying between them. This CDR3 region has 13 residues.

Details on this clone: The junction and the germline gene differ at one end; a read error may be behind it. J is TRBJ1-2 and V is TRBV5-1; D call uncertain. CDR1 and CDR2 from the germline V gene are SGHRS and YFSETQ. The length of the CDR3 is 13 residues. Here the CDR3 DNA reads TGCGCCAGCAGCTTGGATACCAACTATAGCTACACCTTC. This gives the protein CASSLDTNYSYTF. Complete variable domain (other parts from reference TRBV5-1 and TRBJ1-2): KAGVTQTPRYLIKTRGQQVTLSCSPISGHRSVSWYQQTPGQGLQFLFEYFSETQRNKGNFPGRFSGRQFSNSRSEMNVSTLELGDSALYLCASSLDTNYSYTFGSGTRLTVV.

This clone occurred a few times. The J gene is TRBJ1-1, the V gene TRBV7-2; D is uncertain. The CDR3 covers 13 residues. Germline V CDR1 and CDR2: SGHTA, FQGNSA. Trimming shortened V by 5 bases and J by 3 bases, and 10 bases separated the two germline ends. The CDR3 DNA is TGTGCCAGCAGCAAAAGCCAGTACACTGAAGCTTTCTTT. Translated: CASSKSQYTEAFF.

The CDR3 is CASSVLAGGPRNEQFF. In DNA, the CDR3 is TGTGCCAGCAGCGTGCTAGCGGGGGGGCCAAGAAATGAGCAGTTCTTC. The gene calls are TRBV9 and TRBJ2-1; 12 nucleotides agree with TRBD2. This CDR3 has 16 amino acids. The germline V gene encodes CDR1 SGDLS and CDR2 YYNGEE. Trimming took 2 bases from V and 7 from J; bases not matched to a gene: 7.

The chain uses TRBV30 and TRBJ1-6; possible D gene TRBD1, 5 bases. V was shortened by 0 bases and J by 8 bases, with 17 bases between the two germline ends. This CDR3 has 16 residues. From germline, CDR1 is GTSNPN and CDR2 SVGIG (reference sequence). The CDR3 reads CAWSVHTGPGDSPLHF. The CDR3 nucleotides are TGTGCCTGGAGTGTACATACAGGCCCGGGGGATTCACCCCTCCACTTT.

CDR3 DNA sequence: TGTGCCAGCAGTGAAGGGGCGGGGGGGTTAGTGGCCAATGAGCAGTTCTTC. This codes for CASSEGAGGLVANEQFF. The chain links TRBV6-1 to TRBJ2-1; 9 positions agree with TRBD2. Looked up from germline, CDR1 is MNHNS and CDR2 is SASEGT. After removal of 1 base from V and 6 bases from J, the junction contained 10 bases not matched to a gene. There are 17 residues in the CDR3.

The rearrangement links TRBV11-2 to TRBJ2-7, with D perhaps matching TRBD1 (5 bases). Germline assignment: CDR1 SGHAT and CDR2 FQNNGV. The CDR3 extends over 14 amino acids. V lost 5 bases and J lost 3, with 14 bases in between. As DNA, the CDR3 is TGTGCCAGCAGCCCGGACACAAAGATCTACGAGCAGTACTTC. Its protein product is CASSPDTKIYEQYF. Full variable domain (rest looked up from reference TRBV11-2 and TRBJ2-7): EAGVAQSPRYKIIEKRQSVAFWCNPISGHATLYWYQQILGQGPKLLIQFQNNGVVDDSQLPKDRFSAERLKGVDSTLKIQPAKLEDSAVYLCASSPDTKIYEQYFGPGTRLTVT.

This sequence joins TRBV10-3 and TRBJ2-5; weak D call: TRBD2 (7 bases). The CDR3 spans 13 residues. Looked up from germline, CDR1 is ENHRY and CDR2 is SYGVKD. Trimming took 10 bases from V and 4 from J, leaving 16 bases between them. The CDR3 nucleotides read TGTGCCACCGGACTAGGGGGAGGAGAGACCCAGTACTTC. Residues: CATGLGGGETQYF.

This chain joins TRBV7-9 and TRBJ1-5; 10 nucleotides match TRBD1. Germline V gene data show CDR1 as SEHNR and CDR2 as FQNEAQ (reference sequence). Unmatched junction bases numbered 5, after V lost 4 bases and J lost 2 bases. The CDR3 runs to 16 residues. The CDR3 nucleotides read TGTGCCAGCAGCTCCGGGACAGGGGTTGGCAATCAGCCCCAGCATTTT. The encoded protein is CASSSGTGVGNQPQHF.

The V and J genes are TRBV5-6 and TRBJ1-2; D remains unclear. Trimming took 0 bases from V and 2 from J, leaving 5 bases between them. The CDR3 is made up of 13 amino acids. In germline, CDR1 is SGHDT, CDR2 YYEEEE. The CDR3 loop is CASSLDGNYGYTF. The CDR3 bases are TGTGCCAGCAGCTTGGACGGAAACTATGGCTACACCTTC.

The chain joins TRBV29-1 to TRBJ2-6; a weak D match, TRBD1 (6 bases). CDR1 is SQVTM, CDR2 ANQGSEA, per germline. This CDR3 comprises 19 residues. Trimming stripped 4 bases from V and 0 bases from J, with 22 bases between. The CDR3 bases are TGCAGCGTTGTTTGGAACGAGGAACAGGGCCGCTCTGGGGCCAACGTCCTGACTTTC. Its protein product is CSVVWNEEQGRSGANVLTF.

The rearrangement links TRBV4-1 to TRBJ2-3; D ambiguous. The CDR3 runs to 12 residues. V lost 3 bases to trimming and J lost 14 bases, with 15 bases between them. Germline values: CDR1 MGHRA, CDR2 YSYEKL. The CDR3 protein is CASSHPDRSPYF. The CDR3 DNA sequence: TGCGCCAGCAGCCACCCGGACCGGTCCCCGTATTTT.

The chain recombines TRBV5-6 with TRBJ1-2; 8 nucleotides line up with TRBD1. The length of the CDR3 is 15 residues. The germline gives CDR1 SGHDT, CDR2 YYEEEE. V gave up 5 bases and J gave up 8 bases; unmatched junction bases: 14. The CDR3 DNA reads as TGTGCCAGCAGATGGGGCACAGGGGGGGGAGAGGGCTACACCTTC. This gives the protein CASRWGTGGGEGYTF.

V and J are TRBV28 and TRBJ1-1; 7 bases agree with TRBD1. J lost 4 bases, V lost 5 bases, and 4 bases had no gene match. CDR1 MDHEN and CDR2 SYDVKM come from the germline V gene. CDR3 size: 13 residues. This CDR3 reads CASSTTGPTEAFF. The CDR3 DNA reads as TGTGCCAGCAGTACGACAGGGCCCACTGAAGCTTTCTTT.

As for this clone: At one end the junction does not follow the germline gene, possibly because of a read error. V gene TRBV5-6 combines with J gene TRBJ1-2, with TRBD1 identical over 7 bases. The CDR3 extends over 15 amino acids. Germline assignment: CDR1 SGHDT and CDR2 YYEEEE. DNA for the CDR3: TGTGCCAGCAGCCGCGTGGACAGGATGGGCTATGGCTATACCTTC. Amino acid sequence: CASSRVDRMGYGYTF.

The chain combines TRBV7-9 with TRBJ2-3; 7 bases line up with TRBD1. J was trimmed by 2 bases and V by 1 base; bases with no gene match: 12. Looked up from germline, CDR1 is SEHNR and CDR2 is FQNEAQ (reference sequence). There are 18 residues in the CDR3. The CDR3 bases are TGTGCCAGCAGCTTAGAACTCGTGACAGGGACGTTCACAGATACGCAGTATTTT. Amino acid sequence: CASSLELVTGTFTDTQYF.

CDR3 nucleotide sequence: TGTGCCAGCAAAAGTGCGGGAGGGCCGGGCGGGGAGCTGTTTTTT. This translates into CASKSAGGPGGELFF. This chain connects TRBV6-6 to TRBJ2-2; TRBD2 matches 9 bases. After removal of 7 bases from V and 7 bases from J, the junction contained 10 bases not matched to a gene. Germline V gene lookup returns CDR1 MNHNY and CDR2 SVGAGI (reference sequence). The CDR3 has 15 amino acids.